The source of this T cell receptor (beta chain) is a study of radiotherapy plus CTLA-4 blockade in lung cancer. Study at large: Objective response rate was 15% to 20%; disease control rate, about 31%. Findings and limits, study-wide: Subsequent to radiotherapy plus ipilimumab, tumor-derived TCR clones underwent expansion in blood.

Assay: immunoSEQ multiplex PCR; the TCRdb copy retains only in-frame clones and omits some. The table includes about 73,000 clones, around 86% detected once. It was focal radiation plus CTLA-4 blockade with ipilimumab that patients with chemo-refractory metastatic non-small-cell lung cancer received. Points on this clone: No antigen is known for it.

The sample in question was peripheral blood, obtained from a patient treated with radiotherapy plus ipilimumab. This sequence was found in a human donor with non-small cell lung cancer that progressed on radiotherapy plus ipilimumab.

In nucleotides, the CDR3 is TGTGCTAGTGGTTTGGTTATCGGCGGAAAGGGGACCGGGGAGCTGTTTTTT. Amino acid sequence: CASGLVIGGKGTGELFF. This chain connects TRBV12-5 to TRBJ2-2; perhaps TRBD1 as D (5 bases). Germline V gene data show CDR1 as LGHNT and CDR2 as FRNRAP. This CDR3 has 17 amino acids. Trimming cost V 0 bases and J 5 bases, with 16 bases left between them.